The source of this TCR beta chain is a study of T cell changes during pregnancy in multiple sclerosis. TCRdb's table, derived via immunoSEQ multiplex PCR, lists solely in-frame clones and lacks some. The table records 10,000 to 15,000 clones, 90% of them present only once. This CDR3 is built from 15 residues. Unmatched junction bases numbered 7, after V lost 5 bases and J lost 3 bases. Germline V gene lookup returns CDR1 SGHTA and CDR2 FQGNSA. The sequence was collected from a female donor in good health, enrolled as a control in a pregnancy study. The V gene is TRBV7-2, the J gene TRBJ1-1, with 9 bases identical to TRBD1. The sequencing used CD8+ T cells from peripheral blood mononuclear cells, collected after pregnancy. CDR3 nucleotide sequence: TGTGCCAGCAGCCAAAGACAGGGGGAATACACTGAAGCTTTCTTT. It codes for CASSQRQGEYTEAFF.